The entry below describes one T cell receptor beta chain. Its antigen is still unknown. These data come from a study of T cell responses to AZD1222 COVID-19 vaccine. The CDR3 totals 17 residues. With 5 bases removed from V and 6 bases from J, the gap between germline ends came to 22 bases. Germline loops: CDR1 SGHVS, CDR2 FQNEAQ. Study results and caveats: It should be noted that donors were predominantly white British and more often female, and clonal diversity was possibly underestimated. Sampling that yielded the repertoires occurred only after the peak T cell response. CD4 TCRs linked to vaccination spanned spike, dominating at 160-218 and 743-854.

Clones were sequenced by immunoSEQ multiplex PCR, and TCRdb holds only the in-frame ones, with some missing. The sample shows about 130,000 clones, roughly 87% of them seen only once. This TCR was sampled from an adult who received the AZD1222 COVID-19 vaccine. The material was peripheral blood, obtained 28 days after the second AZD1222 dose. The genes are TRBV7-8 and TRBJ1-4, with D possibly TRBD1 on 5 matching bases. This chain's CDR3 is CASSPAVGGVQDEKLFF. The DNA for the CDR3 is TGTGCCAGCAGCCCGGCGGTCGGGGGGGTTCAAGATGAAAAACTGTTTTTT.